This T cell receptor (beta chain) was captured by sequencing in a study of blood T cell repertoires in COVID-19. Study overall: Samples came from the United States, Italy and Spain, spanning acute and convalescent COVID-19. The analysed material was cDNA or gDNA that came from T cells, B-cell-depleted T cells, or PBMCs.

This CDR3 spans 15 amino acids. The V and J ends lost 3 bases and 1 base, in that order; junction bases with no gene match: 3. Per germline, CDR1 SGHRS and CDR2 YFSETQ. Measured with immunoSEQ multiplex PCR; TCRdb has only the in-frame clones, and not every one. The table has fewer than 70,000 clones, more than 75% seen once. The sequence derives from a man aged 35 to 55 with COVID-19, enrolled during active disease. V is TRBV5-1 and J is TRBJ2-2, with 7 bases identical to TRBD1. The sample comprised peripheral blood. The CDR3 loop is CASSSRQGNTGELFF. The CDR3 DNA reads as TGCGCCAGCAGCTCCCGACAGGGGAACACCGGGGAGCTGTTTTTT.